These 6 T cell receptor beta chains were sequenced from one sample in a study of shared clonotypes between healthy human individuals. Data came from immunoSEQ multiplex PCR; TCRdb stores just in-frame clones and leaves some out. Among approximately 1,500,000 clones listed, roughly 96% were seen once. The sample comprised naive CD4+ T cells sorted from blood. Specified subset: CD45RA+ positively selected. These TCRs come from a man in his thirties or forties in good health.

The CDR3 bases are TGTGCCAGCTCACCACAACAGGGGGCAACTAATGAAAAACTGTTTTTT. Translated, it gives CASSPQQGATNEKLFF. The chain uses TRBV18 and TRBJ1-4; 8 nucleotides agree with TRBD1. The germline CDR1 and CDR2 sequences are KGHSH and LQKENI. The CDR3 consists of 16 residues. Trimming took 1 base from V and 0 from J; bases not matched to a gene: 1.

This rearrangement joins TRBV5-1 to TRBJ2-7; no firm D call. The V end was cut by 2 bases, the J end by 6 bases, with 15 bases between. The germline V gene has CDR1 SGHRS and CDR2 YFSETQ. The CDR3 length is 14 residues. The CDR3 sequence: CASSFEGRVSEQYF. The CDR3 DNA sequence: TGCGCCAGCAGCTTTGAAGGCAGAGTCAGCGAGCAGTACTTC.

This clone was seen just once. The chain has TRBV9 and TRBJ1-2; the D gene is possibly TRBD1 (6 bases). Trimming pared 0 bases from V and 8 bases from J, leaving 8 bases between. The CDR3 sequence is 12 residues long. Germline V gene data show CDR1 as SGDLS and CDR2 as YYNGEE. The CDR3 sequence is CASSVAGGGYTF. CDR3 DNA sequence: TGTGCCAGCAGCGTAGCTGGGGGCGGCTACACCTTC.

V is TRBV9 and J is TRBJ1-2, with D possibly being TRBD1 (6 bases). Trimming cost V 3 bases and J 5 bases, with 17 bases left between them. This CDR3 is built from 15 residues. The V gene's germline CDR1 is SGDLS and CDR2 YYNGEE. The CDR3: CASSGPSTGLYGYTF. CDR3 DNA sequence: TGTGCCAGCAGCGGACCTTCGACAGGTTTATATGGCTACACCTTC.

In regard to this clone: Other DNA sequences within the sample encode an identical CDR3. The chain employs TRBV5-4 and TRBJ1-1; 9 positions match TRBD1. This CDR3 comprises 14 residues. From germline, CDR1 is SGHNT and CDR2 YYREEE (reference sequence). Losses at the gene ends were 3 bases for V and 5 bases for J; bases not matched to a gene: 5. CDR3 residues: CASSSGQGRTEAFF. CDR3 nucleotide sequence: TGTGCCAGCAGCTCAGGACAGGGGAGAACTGAAGCTTTCTTT. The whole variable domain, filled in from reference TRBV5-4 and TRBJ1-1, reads ETGVTQSPTHLIKTRGQQVTLRCSSQSGHNTVSWYQQALGQGPQFIFQYYREEENGRGNFPPRFSGLQFPNYSSELNVNALELDDSALYLCASSSGQGRTEAFFGQGTRLTVV.

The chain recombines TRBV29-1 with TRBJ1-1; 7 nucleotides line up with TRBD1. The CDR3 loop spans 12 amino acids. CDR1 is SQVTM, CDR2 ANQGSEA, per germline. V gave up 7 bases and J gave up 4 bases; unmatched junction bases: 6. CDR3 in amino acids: CSGVAGGTEAFF. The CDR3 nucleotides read TGCAGCGGGGTGGCAGGGGGCACTGAAGCTTTCTTT.